This TCR beta chain is from a study of blood T cells in healthy people across ages. Overall study findings and caveats: Samples with more naive T cells showed higher observed beta diversity.

For the second PCR, which ran for about 6 to 12 cycles, a sample-barcoded 5' primer and a J-beta primer mix were used. TCRdb recomputed calls from the 5' RACE reads with MiXCR, one row per CDR3 protein. The sample holds some 1.8 million distinct CDR3 sequences, about two fifths seen once. The CDR3 length is 18 residues. Germline V CDR1 and CDR2: SGHTA, FQGNSA. About this clonotype: The antigen is undetermined.

This chain connects TRBV7-2 to TRBJ2-4, with D perhaps TRBD1 or TRBD2 (5 bases each). Matching the DNA end better, TRBJ2-7 makes the J call doubtful. This receptor was identified in a human donor in good health. Material: blood. The chain's CDR3 is CASSLGGDWVPSSYEQYF. The CDR3, as DNA: TGTGCCAGCAGCTTAGGAGGGGATTGGGTGCCGAGCTCCTACGAGCAGTACTTC.